This T cell receptor beta chain is from a study of a mutant IDH1 vaccine in newly diagnosed glioma. Across the study: The initiation of vaccination occurred 4-6 weeks after radiotherapy alone, or with temozolomide cycles.

Concerning this clone itself: No antigen is known for it.

Documented time point: week 5, during vaccination. Doses comprised 300 ug of mutant IDH1 20-mer peptide each, plus topical imiquimod. CDR1 SGHVS and CDR2 FNYEAQ come from the germline V gene. This CDR3 contains 16 residues. The junction had 7 bases not matched to a gene; V was cut back by 6 bases and J by 3 bases. Repertoires were generated with immunoSEQ multiplex PCR, while TCRdb's copy carries only in-frame clones and drops some. Of about 25,000 clones listed, 60% to 80% were seen once; the top ten hold almost 9.5%. The TCR sequence derives from a man aged 35 to 55 with glioma. The source material was PBMCs, sampled from a glioma patient whose treatment included an IDH1 peptide vaccine. V gene TRBV7-6 combines with J gene TRBJ2-1; TRBD2 aligns across 11 bases. CDR3 nucleotides: TGTGCCAGCAGGCCCTACGGGACTAGCGGCTACAATGAGCAGTTCTTC. This translates into CASRPYGTSGYNEQFF. Variable domain in full (rest from reference TRBV7-6 and TRBJ2-1): GAGVSQSPRYKVTKRGQDVALRCDPISGHVSLYWYRQALGQGPEFLTYFNYEAQQDKSGLPNDRFSAERPEGSISTLTIQRTEQRDSAMYRCASRPYGTSGYNEQFFGPGTRLTVL.